This entry describes one T cell receptor beta chain. The source of the sample is a study of memory CD4+ T cells and cytomegalovirus serostatus. The sort gate was single viable CD3+CD4+CD8-CD45RO+ cells for memory CD4+ T cells. Serum IgG to CMV pp150, pp28, p38 and p52 defined serostatus. Measured with immunoSEQ multiplex PCR; TCRdb has only the in-frame clones, and not every one. The repertoire has about 42,000 clones, roughly 80% of them found once; the top ten carry approximately 1%. Sequenced sample: memory CD4+ T cells from blood. The clonotype was recovered from an adult in good health and CMV-seronegative.

The CDR3 region has the DNA TGCGCCAGCAGCCAAGAACCGGGGGGGCACAATGAGCAGTTCTTC. Translation: CASSQEPGGHNEQFF. V usage is TRBV4-3 and J usage is TRBJ2-1, with 8 bases lining up with TRBD2. CDR3 length: 15 amino acids. V lost 0 bases, J lost 5 bases, and 3 bases stayed unmatched. In germline, CDR1 is LGHNA, CDR2 YSLEER.